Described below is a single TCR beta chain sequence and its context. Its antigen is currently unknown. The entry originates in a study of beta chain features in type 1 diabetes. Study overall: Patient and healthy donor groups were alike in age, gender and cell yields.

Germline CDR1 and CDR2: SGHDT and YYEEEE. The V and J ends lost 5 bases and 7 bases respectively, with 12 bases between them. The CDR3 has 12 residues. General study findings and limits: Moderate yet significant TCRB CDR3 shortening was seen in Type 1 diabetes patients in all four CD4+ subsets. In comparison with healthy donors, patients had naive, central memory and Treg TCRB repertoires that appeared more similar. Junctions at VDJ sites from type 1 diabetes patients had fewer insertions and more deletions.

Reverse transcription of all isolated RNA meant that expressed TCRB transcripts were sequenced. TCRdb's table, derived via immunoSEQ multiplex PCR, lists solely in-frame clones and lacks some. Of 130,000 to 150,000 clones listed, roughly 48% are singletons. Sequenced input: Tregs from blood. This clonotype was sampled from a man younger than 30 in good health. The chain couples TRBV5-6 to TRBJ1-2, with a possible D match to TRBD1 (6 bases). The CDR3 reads CASSPGVVGYTF. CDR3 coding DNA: TGTGCCAGCAGTCCAGGGGTGGTTGGCTACACCTTC.